Sequencing of this T cell receptor beta chain was carried out in a study of T cell responses to AZD1222 COVID-19 vaccine (TCRdb year 2021). Study-level background: TCR sequencing was performed for about 240 trial participants, of whom approximately 200 were given two doses of AZD1222 and approximately 25 were given two doses of MenACWY control vaccine. Trial participants were enrolled into age subgroups of 18-55, 56-69 and 70-plus years, which contained about 160, 30 and 59 TCR-sequenced participants, respectively.

About this clone: What antigen it recognizes has not been identified. Base qualities are not at hand, and no much larger clone is one base apart.

The CDR3 regions of human TCRbeta chains were analyzed by immunosequencing. In the source study's methods: TCRs in the repertoires were compared against a reference library of SARS-CoV-2-specific TCRs that had been generated with the MIRA antigen-specificity platform. Breadth meant the fraction of unique TCRs that were SARS-CoV-2-associated, whereas depth meant the fraction of total T cells that were SARS-CoV-2-associated. Using the MIRA data, every spike-specific TCR was mapped to the spike region that the TCR reacted to and assigned to either a CD4 or a CD8 class. Log10-transformed breadth and depth values were compared by one-way ANOVA with Sidak's multiple comparisons tests. Sourced from immuneACCESS, this table was stored by TCRdb with only in-frame sequences that have V and J called. A share of the clones is absent; for the studies checked, an unresolved V gene accounts for under half, and the remainder has no known explanation. V and J calls plus clone size are reproduced from that table; the DNA served to infer D and trimming. This sample comprises about 150,000 clones, approximately 90% of them detected only once. The ten biggest clones cover approximately 3.7% of the sample.

Looking up the germline V gene yields CDR1 SQVTM and CDR2 ANQGSEA. Trimming costs V 5 bases and J 6 bases, and their ends lie 7 bases apart. The CDR3 measures 10 amino acids from cysteine to phenylalanine. The DNA shown is the 30-base CDR3, in frame from base 1. The full study reports these points: Participants were mostly white British, with more females than males. The authors suggested clonal diversity may have been underestimated. A significant rise in spike-specific TCR breadth and depth was observed after two AZD1222 doses relative to day 0 and relative to MenACWY recipients. Reportedly, close to half of the unique spike-specific TCRs recognized epitopes lying outside the regions that are mutated in the B.1.351 and B.1.1.7 variants. Because no day 14 peak-response samples were available, repertoires were characterized only after the peak T cell response. The 56-69-year group was small, and its depth increase did not reach significance, likely because of low power. Conclusions about previously exposed vaccinees were limited because only a handful of AZD1222 recipients were SARS-CoV-2 seropositive at baseline. The vaccine-associated CD4 TCRs covered the entire spike protein, and the dominant responses fell in regions 160-218 and 743-854.

The time point label, read with the paper, signifies: about 28 days (+/-7) after the second vaccine dose. AZD1222 recipients given second doses at about 4 weeks or at about 12 weeks were pooled, since spike-specific TCR depth and breadth were not found to differ between the two schedules. Samples from vaccinated people were obtained from the UK trials COV001 and COV002, which included a single-blind randomized controlled phase 2/3 trial of AZD1222 (ChAdOx1 nCoV-19) in healthy adults. Trial participant PBMC samples were collected at day 0 and day 28 after the second dose for TCRbeta chain sequencing.

The clonotype was recovered from an adult who received the AZD1222 COVID-19 vaccine. The chain is assembled from TRBV29-1 and TRBJ1-2; no D gene can be assigned with confidence. The sequences come from peripheral blood, collected 28 days after the second AZD1222 dose. This receptor has the CDR3 CSVSGHGYTF. The DNA sequence is given as TGCAGCGTTTCGGGTCATGGCTACACCTTC.